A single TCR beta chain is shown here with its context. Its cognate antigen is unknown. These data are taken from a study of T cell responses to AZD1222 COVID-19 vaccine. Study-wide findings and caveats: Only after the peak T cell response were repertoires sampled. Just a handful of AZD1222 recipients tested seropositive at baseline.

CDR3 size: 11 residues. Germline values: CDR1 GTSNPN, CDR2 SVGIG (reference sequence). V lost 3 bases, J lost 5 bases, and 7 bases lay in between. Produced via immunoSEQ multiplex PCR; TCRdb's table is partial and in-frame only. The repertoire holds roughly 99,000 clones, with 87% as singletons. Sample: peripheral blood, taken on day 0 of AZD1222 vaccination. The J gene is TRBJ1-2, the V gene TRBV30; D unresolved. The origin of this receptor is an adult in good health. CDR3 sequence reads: CAWRVGYGYTF. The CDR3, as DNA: TGTGCCTGGAGAGTGGGGTATGGCTACACCTTC. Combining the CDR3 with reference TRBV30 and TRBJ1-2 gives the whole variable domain SQTIHQWPATLVQPVGSPLSLECTVEGTSNPNLYWYRQAAGRGLQLLFYSVGIGQISSEVPQNLSASRPQDRQFILSSKKLLLSDSGFYLCAWRVGYGYTFGSGTRLTVV.